Shown below are 15 T cell receptor beta chains from a single sample sequenced in a study of T cells in Graves' hyperthyroidism and ophthalmopathy. There were TCR beta CDR3 regions amplified from RNA transcripts. Researchers ran a first-round RT-PCR on the TCR CDR3 using the HTBI primer set. TCRdb re-derived calls from the multiplex PCR reads in MiXCR, one entry per CDR3 protein. This table holds under 550,000 distinct CDR3 sequences, roughly 13% found once. Sequencing used blood. The receptors stem from a young woman with Graves' hyperthyroidism.

This clonotype was picked up a small number of times. This chain uses TRBV12-3 or TRBV12-4 with TRBJ1-6; the match to TRBD1 covers 11 bases. The CDR3 spans 14 residues. Losses at the gene ends were 8 bases for V and 9 bases for J; bases not matched to a gene: 6. The CDR3 nucleotides read TGTGCCAGCTTCTCGGACAGGGGGCGTTCACCCCTCCACTTT. It codes for CASFSDRGRSPLHF.

This clonotype was detected a few times. Here the CDR3 omits its conserved ending phenylalanine or tryptophan, so a read error is the likely source. The rearrangement links TRBV12-3 or TRBV12-4 to TRBJ1-1; D might be TRBD1 (5 bases). This CDR3 is 15 amino acids long. The germline V and J ends were trimmed by 3 bases and 1 base, with 12 bases remaining between them. In nucleotides, the CDR3 is TGTGCCAGCAGTTTTTCTGGTGACAGGAACACTGAAGCTTTCTCT. It encodes CASSFSGDRNTEAFS.

This clonotype occurred many times. The chain couples TRBV18 to TRBJ2-1, with D uncertain. This CDR3 spans 13 amino acids. V lost 6 bases and J lost 6, with 12 bases in between. Germline CDR1 reads KGHSH; CDR2 reads LQKENI. In DNA, the CDR3 is TGTGCCAGCTCGCTCAAGGACGGCAATGAGCAGTTCTTC. Amino acid sequence: CASSLKDGNEQFF. Combining the CDR3 with reference TRBV18 and TRBJ2-1 gives the whole variable domain NAGVMQNPRHLVRRRGQEARLRCSPMKGHSHVYWYRQLPEEGLKFMVYLQKENIIDESGMPKERFSAEFPKEGPSILRIQQVVRGDSAAYFCASSLKDGNEQFFGPGTRLTVL.

This clonotype came up many times. The chain couples TRBV2 to TRBJ1-1; 12 nucleotides align to TRBD1. V trimming: 6 bases; J trimming: 5 bases; junction bases outside the gene matches: 7. The CDR3 is made up of 15 amino acids. Germline CDR1 reads SNHLY; CDR2 reads FYNNEI. CDR3 loop: CASSYGTGGATEAFF. The CDR3 DNA is TGTGCCAGCAGCTATGGGACAGGGGGCGCGACTGAAGCTTTCTTT. Supplemented by reference TRBV2 and TRBJ1-1, the full variable domain reads EPEVTQTPSHQVTQMGQEVILRCVPISNHLYFYWYRQILGQKVEFLVSFYNNEISEKSEIFDDQFSVERPDGSNFTLKIRSTKLEDSAMYFCASSYGTGGATEAFFGQGTRLTVV.

The chain uses TRBV29-1 and TRBJ2-7, with D hard to call. From germline, CDR1 is SQVTM and CDR2 ANQGSEA. The length of the CDR3 is 11 residues. Trimming stripped 4 bases from V and 4 bases from J, with 8 bases between. This chain's CDR3 is CSVVYGYEQYF. The CDR3 bases are TGCAGCGTTGTATACGGGTACGAGCAGTACTTC.

This clonotype has at least ten counts. The CDR3 reads CASSDMGEQFF. The CDR3 DNA sequence: TGTGCCAGCAGCGACATGGGTGAGCAGTTCTTC. The chain combines TRBV3-1 with TRBJ2-1; D not certain. Trimming left V 5 bases short and J 9 bases short, with 8 bases between. The germline V gene has CDR1 LGHDT and CDR2 YNNKEL (reference sequence). The CDR3 runs to 11 residues.

Notes on this clonotype: A much larger clone lies a single base off, so this may be a read error. The rearrangement joins TRBV6-1 to TRBJ2-2; TRBD1 or TRBD2 may be the D gene (5 bases each). The CDR3 spans 15 residues. CDR1 is MNHNS, CDR2 SASEGT, per germline. V was pared by 1 base and J by 3 bases, with 9 bases between. CDR3 sequence (DNA): TGTGCCAGCAGTGAAGGAGGGGTTTACACCGGGGAGCTGTTTTTT. Its protein is CASSEGGVYTGELFF.

The table lists this clonotype with many counts. The J gene is TRBJ2-1, the V gene TRBV6-1; D is unresolved. The CDR3 contains 11 residues. V was trimmed by 8 bases and J by 8 bases, leaving 10 bases between them. Germline CDR1 reads MNHNS; CDR2 reads SASEGT. This CDR3 is CASVISHEQFF. CDR3 sequence (DNA): TGTGCCAGCGTCATCTCCCATGAGCAGTTCTTC.

The rearrangement uses TRBV9 and TRBJ2-2; D gene unclear. The CDR3 is made up of 14 amino acids. The germline V gene has CDR1 SGDLS and CDR2 YYNGEE. The ends were cut back, 0 bases at V and 2 bases at J, with 5 bases in the middle. In DNA, the CDR3 is TGTGCCAGCAGCGTAGTATCCAACACCGGGGAGCTGTTTTTT. Encoded protein: CASSVVSNTGELFF.

The V gene is TRBV28, the J gene TRBJ1-1; unclear D gene. The V end lost 4 bases, the J end lost 3 bases, and 12 bases lay between the germline ends. Germline CDR1 and CDR2: MDHEN and SYDVKM. This CDR3 contains 14 residues. The DNA of the CDR3 is TGTGCCAGCAGTTCCCTAAGTTTGTACACTGAAGCTTTCTTT. It encodes CASSSLSLYTEAFF.

The chain recombines TRBV9 with TRBJ2-7; 7 bases fit TRBD1. The CDR3 is made up of 15 amino acids. Trimming took 3 bases from V and 3 from J; bases not matched to a gene: 9. In germline, CDR1 is SGDLS, CDR2 YYNGEE. CDR3 region: CASSARPRDSYEQYF. The CDR3 DNA follows: TGTGCCAGCAGCGCGCGACCCCGGGACAGCTACGAGCAGTACTTC.

The chain combines TRBV7-3 with TRBJ1-2; no reliable D call. The V gene lost 0 bases and the J gene lost 0 bases, with 11 bases spanning the gap. CDR3 length: 16 amino acids. The germline V gene encodes CDR1 SGHTA and CDR2 FQGTGA. The CDR3 bases are TGTGCCAGCAGCTTAACCTTAACGACAACTAACTATGGCTACACCTTC. Encoded protein: CASSLTLTTTNYGYTF.

This clonotype was observed a handful of times. The rearrangement joins TRBV6-4 to TRBJ1-2; TRBD1 matches at 8 bases. The CDR3 totals 16 residues. V lost 3 bases and J lost 5; bases outside the gene matches: 11. Germline CDR1 reads MRHNA; CDR2 reads SNTAGT. In nucleotides, the CDR3 is TGTGCCAGCAGTGAGGGCAGGGGGCTTGTCCTTTATGGCTACACCTTC. It yields the protein CASSEGRGLVLYGYTF.

This clonotype was detected ten times or more. The V and J genes are TRBV20-1 and TRBJ2-7, with TRBD1 matching over 7 bases. Germline CDR1 reads DFQATT; CDR2 reads SNEGSKA (reference sequence). The CDR3 length is 15 residues. V shed 1 base, J shed 0 bases, and the junction held 6 bases outside the gene matches. The DNA of the CDR3 is TGCAGTGCTAGAGCAGACAGGGTGAGCTCCTACGAGCAGTACTTC. Translated, it gives CSARADRVSSYEQYF.

A single count supports this clonotype. The chain recombines TRBV9 with TRBJ2-3, with 7 bases matching TRBD1. The V segment lost 6 bases and the J segment 0 bases; nucleotides outside the gene matches: 4. This CDR3 has 14 residues. Looked up from germline, CDR1 is SGDLS and CDR2 is YYNGEE. The CDR3 spells CASTKDRSTDTQYF. The CDR3 region has the DNA TGTGCCAGCACCAAGGACAGGAGCACAGATACGCAGTATTTT.